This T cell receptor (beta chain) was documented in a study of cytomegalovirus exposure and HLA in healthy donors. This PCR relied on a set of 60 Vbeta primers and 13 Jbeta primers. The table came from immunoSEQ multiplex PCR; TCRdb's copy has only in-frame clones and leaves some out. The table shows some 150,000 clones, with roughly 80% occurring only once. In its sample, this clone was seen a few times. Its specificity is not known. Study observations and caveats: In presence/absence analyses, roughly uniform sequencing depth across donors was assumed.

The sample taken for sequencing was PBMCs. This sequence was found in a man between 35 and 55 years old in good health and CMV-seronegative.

CDR3: CASSCRGGSRCNPQHF. CDR3 sequence (DNA): TGTGCCAGCAGCTGTAGAGGGGGAAGTCGTTGTAATCCCCAGCATTTT. V usage is TRBV11-3 and J usage is TRBJ1-5, with D possibly being TRBD1 (6 bases). Germline V gene data show CDR1 as SGHNT and CDR2 as YENEEA. Trimming shortened V by 4 bases and J by 10 bases, and 23 bases separated the two germline ends. The CDR3 totals 16 residues. Full variable domain (rest looked up from reference TRBV11-3 and TRBJ1-5): EAGVVQSPRYKIIEKKQPVAFWCNPISGHNTLYWYLQNLGQGPELLIRYENEEAVDDSQLPKDRFSAERLKGVDSTLKIQPAELGDSAVYLCASSCRGGSRCNPQHFGDGTRLSIL.